The 15 T cell receptor beta chains presented below share a single source sample, sequenced in a study of shared clonotypes between healthy human individuals. The data were produced by immunoSEQ multiplex PCR, yet TCRdb's version contains in-frame clones alone and is incomplete. This repertoire shows 2 million to 3 million clones, 93% found once; its top ten account for approximately 0.35%. The sequencing sample was made of naive CD4+ T cells from PBMCs. Subset denoted: CD45RA+ positively selected. The receptors originated from a man aged 18-30 years in good health. Some clones in this sample may be carry-over from other donors' samples.

The chain joins TRBV2 to TRBJ1-5; D gene uncertain. The CDR3 runs to 19 residues. The V end lost 3 bases, the J end lost 2 bases, and 23 bases lay between the germline ends. CDR1 SNHLY and CDR2 FYNNEI come from the germline V gene. The CDR3 nucleotides read TGTGCCAGCAGTGAGCGGCACCCTCGGGTATGGAGTGGCAATCAGCCCCAGCATTTT. Translating gives CASSERHPRVWSGNQPQHF.

Note on this clone: Additional DNA sequences in this sample encode the identical CDR3. This chain connects TRBV15 to TRBJ2-7; the D gene is possibly TRBD2 (5 bases). Germline CDR1 and CDR2: LNHNV and YYDKDF (reference sequence). The CDR3 is 12 residues long. The V end was cut by 3 bases, the J end by 3 bases, with 6 bases between. The CDR3 DNA sequence: TGTGCCACCAGCAGGGGGAGCTACGAGCAGTACTTC. Translating it yields CATSRGSYEQYF.

The J gene is TRBJ2-7, the V gene TRBV7-2; possibly TRBD1 or TRBD2 for D (5 bases each). V shed 0 bases and J shed 1 base, with 13 bases lying between them. This CDR3 comprises 16 residues. CDR1 and CDR2 (germline): SGHTA, FQGNSA. Here the CDR3 reads CASSLAVGTPSYEQYF. CDR3 DNA: TGTGCCAGCAGCTTAGCAGTAGGGACGCCTTCCTACGAGCAGTACTTC.

The chain links TRBV2 to TRBJ2-1; D ambiguous. Per the germline V gene, CDR1 is SNHLY and CDR2 is FYNNEI. Deletions cut 5 bases from V and 4 bases from J, with 15 bases between. The length of the CDR3 is 15 residues. CDR3 sequence (DNA): TGTGCCAGCAGTTTGGCGTCAATCAATTACAATGAGCAGTTCTTC. It translates to CASSLASINYNEQFF.

CDR3 residues: CASSLKTGVAYEQYF. The CDR3 DNA follows: TGTGCCAGCAGCTTGAAAACAGGGGTGGCGTACGAGCAGTACTTC. The chain employs TRBV7-2 and TRBJ2-7, with TRBD1 matching over 7 bases. The CDR3 sequence is 15 residues long. Germline CDR1 and CDR2: SGHTA and FQGNSA. V lost 3 bases, J lost 4 bases, and 9 bases stayed unmatched.

The rearrangement uses TRBV29-1 and TRBJ2-6, with D unresolved. Germline V gene data show CDR1 as SQVTM and CDR2 as ANQGSEA. Trimming removed 7 bases from V and 0 bases from J, with 10 bases in between. The CDR3 sequence is 14 residues long. The CDR3 region has the DNA TGCAGCGCTATGGACCCCTCTGGGGCCAACGTCCTGACTTTC. Translation gives CSAMDPSGANVLTF.

Here the CDR3 reads CASSQGFGRNYGYTF. The CDR3 region has the DNA TGTGCCAGCAGCCAGGGTTTTGGCCGTAACTATGGCTACACCTTC. The chain recombines TRBV4-2 with TRBJ1-2; D gene uncertain. V lost 3 bases and J 1 base, leaving 12 bases between the germline ends. Per germline, CDR1 LGHNA and CDR2 YNFKEQ. The CDR3 spans 15 residues.

This chain links TRBV7-9 with TRBJ2-7; 7 bases agree with TRBD1. Trimming cost V 4 bases and J 0 bases; bases outside gene matches: 12. This CDR3 is 17 amino acids long. Germline assignment: CDR1 SEHNR and CDR2 FQNEAQ (reference sequence). CDR3 in DNA: TGTGCCAGCAGCTGGCCTGGAGAGGACAGGACCTCCTACGAGCAGTACTTC. As protein: CASSWPGEDRTSYEQYF.

This chain connects TRBV18 to TRBJ2-4; D tentatively reads TRBD1 or TRBD2 (5 bases each). The CDR3 contains 15 residues. Germline values: CDR1 KGHSH, CDR2 LQKENI. Trimming shortened V by 2 bases and J by 8 bases, and 16 bases separated the two germline ends. The CDR3: CASSPNLRGADIQYF. CDR3 bases: TGTGCCAGCTCACCAAATCTGAGGGGCGCGGACATTCAGTACTTC.

The chain links TRBV7-3 to TRBJ2-1, with 7 bases lining up with TRBD2. The CDR3 sequence is 17 residues long. The germline V gene has CDR1 SGHTA and CDR2 FQGTGA. V lost 2 bases to trimming and J lost 2 bases; unmatched junction nucleotides: 9. This CDR3 is CASSLSLGLAAYNEQFF. The CDR3 DNA reads TGTGCCAGCAGCTTATCTCTGGGGCTAGCGGCCTACAATGAGCAGTTCTTC. Full variable domain (rest looked up from reference TRBV7-3 and TRBJ2-1): GAGVSQTPSNKVTEKGKYVELRCDPISGHTALYWYRQSLGQGPEFLIYFQGTGAADDSGLPNDRFFAVRPEGSVSTLKIQRTERGDSAVYLCASSLSLGLAAYNEQFFGPGTRLTVL.

The chain combines TRBV6-6 with TRBJ2-3; 7 nucleotides agree with TRBD2. The CDR3 sequence is 16 residues long. Trimming took 1 base from V and 4 from J; bases not matched to a gene: 8. CDR1 is MNHNY and CDR2 is SVGAGI in the germline V gene (reference sequence). The CDR3 sequence: CASSYLSGAGADTQYF. The CDR3 DNA sequence: TGTGCCAGCAGTTACTTAAGCGGGGCGGGGGCAGATACGCAGTATTTT.

This rearrangement joins TRBV12-5 to TRBJ1-1; weak D call: TRBD1 (5 bases). Germline CDR1 and CDR2: LGHNT and FRNRAP. Trimming stripped 0 bases from V and 4 bases from J, with 24 bases between. The CDR3 has 19 amino acids. The CDR3 bases are TGTGCTAGTGGTTTGGTACTGGGCAGGGCAGACCGGATGCCCACTGAAGCTTTCTTT. It encodes CASGLVLGRADRMPTEAFF.

This rearrangement joins TRBV11-2 to TRBJ1-2; D possibly corresponds to TRBD1 (5 bases). The germline CDR1 and CDR2 sequences are SGHAT and FQNNGV. V was trimmed by 5 bases and J by 7 bases, leaving 17 bases between them. The CDR3 covers 14 residues. CDR3 sequence: CASSSRETAGGYTF. Written as DNA, the CDR3 is TGTGCCAGCAGCAGCCGAGAGACAGCGGGTGGCTACACCTTC.

V and J are TRBV5-8 and TRBJ2-3; perhaps TRBD1 as D (6 bases). V lost 1 base and J lost 4, with 7 bases in between. Germline-derived CDR1 and CDR2 are SGHTS and YDEGEE. CDR3 length: 13 residues. CDR3 in DNA: TGTGCCAGCAGCTTGAAGGGGGCAGATACGCAGTATTTT. Translating gives CASSLKGADTQYF. Together with reference TRBV5-8 and TRBJ2-3, the CDR3 gives the full variable domain: EAGVTQSPTHLIKTRGQQATLRCSPISGHTSVYWYQQALGLGLQFLLWYDEGEERNRGNFPPRFSGRQFPNYSSELNVNALELEDSALYLCASSLKGADTQYFGPGTRLTVL.

The chain combines TRBV30 with TRBJ2-7, with 7 bases fitting TRBD1. The CDR3 is made up of 13 amino acids. The V and J ends lost 8 bases and 4 bases, in that order; junction bases with no gene match: 11. CDR1 and CDR2 from the germline V gene are GTSNPN and SVGIG (reference sequence). CDR3 bases: TGTGCCATTAGGGGACAGAGTAAGTACGAGCAGTACTTC. Translated: CAIRGQSKYEQYF.